These 6 T cell receptor beta chains share one sample of origin, sequenced in a study of PD-1 blockade in classical Hodgkin lymphoma. Repertoires were generated with immunoSEQ multiplex PCR, while TCRdb's copy carries only in-frame clones and drops some. Among roughly 13,000 clones listed, roughly 80% were seen once. Every single patient, without exception, relapsed after autologous stem cell transplantation, and brentuximab vedotin exposure varied. The source material was peripheral blood mononuclear cells (PBMCs), sampled at baseline. The origin of the receptors is a human donor with classical Hodgkin lymphoma.

The chain links TRBV5-1 to TRBJ2-7; the match to TRBD2 covers 8 bases. Germline trimming cut 4 bases from V and 6 bases from J; bases unmatched to any gene: 15. Germline V CDR1 and CDR2: SGHRS, YFSETQ. The CDR3 has 16 amino acids. Here the CDR3 reads CASSKSTTGLASEQYF. CDR3 nucleotide sequence: TGCGCCAGCAGCAAATCAACCACCGGACTAGCTTCCGAGCAGTACTTC.

This chain uses TRBV14 with TRBJ2-1, with D unclear. The CDR3 runs to 18 residues. The V end was cut by 4 bases, the J end by 5 bases, with 24 bases between. In germline, CDR1 is SGHDN, CDR2 FVKESK. The DNA for the CDR3 is TGTGCCAGCAGCCCGAGGCACTTCTCTGTGGACGCCGACAATGAGCAGTTCTTC. It specifies CASSPRHFSVDADNEQFF. Using reference TRBV14 and TRBJ2-1 for the parts outside the CDR3, the full variable domain is EAGVTQFPSHSVIEKGQTVTLRCDPISGHDNLYWYRRVMGKEIKFLLHFVKESKQDESGMPNNRFLAERTGGTYSTLKVQPAELEDSGVYFCASSPRHFSVDADNEQFFGPGTRLTVL.

The chain combines TRBV4-2 with TRBJ2-5; 8 bases line up with TRBD2. Germline CDR1 LGHNA, CDR2 YNFKEQ. This CDR3 region has 17 residues. V dropped 1 base and J dropped 1; count of bases not matched to a gene: 8. Here the CDR3 reads CASSQGVAGYFQETQYF. CDR3 coding DNA: TGTGCCAGCAGCCAAGGGGTAGCGGGGTACTTCCAAGAGACCCAGTACTTC.

V gene TRBV18 combines with J gene TRBJ2-1; D possibly matches TRBD1 or TRBD2 (5 bases each). CDR3 size: 16 residues. From germline, CDR1 is KGHSH and CDR2 LQKENI. V was pared by 3 bases and J by 4 bases, with 16 bases between. The CDR3 nucleotides are TGTGCCAGCTCACCCCCACCGGGGCCTGGTTACAATGAGCAGTTCTTC. As protein: CASSPPPGPGYNEQFF.

The CDR3 DNA reads as TGTGCCAGCAGTGCCGGGACATCAGGCAGCTCACCCCTCCACTTT. Its protein is CASSAGTSGSSPLHF. The chain has TRBV6-1 and TRBJ1-6; possibly TRBD1 for D (6 bases). The germline V and J ends were trimmed by 4 bases and 10 bases, with 17 bases remaining between them. The CDR3 runs 15 residues. CDR1 is MNHNS and CDR2 is SASEGT in the germline V gene.

The chain has TRBV7-8 and TRBJ2-3; possibly TRBD2 for D (6 bases). V lost 5 bases and J 3 bases, leaving 21 bases between the germline ends. This CDR3 comprises 17 residues. Germline lookup yields CDR1 SGHVS and CDR2 FQNEAQ. The CDR3 DNA is TGTGCCAGCAGCCCCAAGGGTGGAGGGTTTAGGACAGATACGCAGTATTTT. This gives the protein CASSPKGGGFRTDTQYF. The full variable domain, rest sourced from reference TRBV7-8 and TRBJ2-3, is GAGVSQSPRYKVAKRGQDVALRCDPISGHVSLFWYQQALGQGPEFLTYFQNEAQLDKSGLPSDRFFAERPEGSVSTLKIQRTQQEDSAVYLCASSPKGGGFRTDTQYFGPGTRLTVL.